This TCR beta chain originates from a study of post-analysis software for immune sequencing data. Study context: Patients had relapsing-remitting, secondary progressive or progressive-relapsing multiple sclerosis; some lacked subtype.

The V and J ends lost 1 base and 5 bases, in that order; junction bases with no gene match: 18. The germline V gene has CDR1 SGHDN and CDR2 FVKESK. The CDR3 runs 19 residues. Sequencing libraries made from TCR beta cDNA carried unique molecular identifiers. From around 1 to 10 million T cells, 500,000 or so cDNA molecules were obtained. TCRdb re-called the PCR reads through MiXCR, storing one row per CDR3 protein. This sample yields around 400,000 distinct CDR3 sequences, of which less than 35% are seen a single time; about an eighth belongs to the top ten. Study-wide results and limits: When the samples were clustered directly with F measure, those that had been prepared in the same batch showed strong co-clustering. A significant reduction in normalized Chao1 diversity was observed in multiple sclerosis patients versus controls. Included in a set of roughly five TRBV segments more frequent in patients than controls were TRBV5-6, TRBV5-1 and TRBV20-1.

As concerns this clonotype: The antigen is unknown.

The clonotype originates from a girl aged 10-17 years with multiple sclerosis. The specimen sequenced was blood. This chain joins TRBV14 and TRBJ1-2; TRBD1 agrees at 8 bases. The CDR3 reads CASSQAAGQGRSPRYGYTF. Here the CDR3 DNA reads TGTGCCAGCAGCCAAGCCGCCGGACAGGGTCGAAGTCCCCGTTATGGCTACACCTTC.